These 2 T cell receptor beta chains were sequenced from one sample in a study of T-cell memory formation after mild COVID-19. TCRdb called the 5' RACE reads again in MiXCR, with one record for every CDR3 protein. The sample lists about 400,000 distinct CDR3 sequences; approximately 24% were seen once. Material: PBMCs or a T cell subset sorted from them (not recorded which). The receptors were sampled from an adult woman who had mild COVID-19 (a few samples of this study predate the infection). Cell type and time point are not known.

Only a few counts were recorded for this clonotype. This chain links TRBV7-2 with TRBJ2-1; D unresolved. Germline V lookup: CDR1 SGHTA, CDR2 FQGNSA. This CDR3 is 11 amino acids long. Trimming left V 7 bases short and J 3 bases short, with 4 bases between. This CDR3 is CASTGYNEQFF. The CDR3 coding sequence is TGTGCCAGCACCGGCTACAATGAGCAGTTCTTC.

This clonotype appeared many times. V usage is TRBV23-1 and J usage is TRBJ2-7, with D unresolved. TRBV23-1 is assigned to the ORF class and has an uncertain function. The CDR3 totals 8 residues. The CDR3 reads CSSYEQYF. CDR3 in DNA: TGCTCCTCCTACGAGCAGTACTTC.